Sequencing of this TCR beta chain was carried out in a study of CD8+ T cells in alopecia areata. At the level of the study: Oral tofacitinib (5 to 10 mg twice daily) was administered to treated patients. Regarding the study as a whole: Scalp clonality and expanded CD8+ clones among the top 100 were significantly decreased by tofacitinib.

Treatment given: oral pan-JAK inhibitor, 5-10 mg twice daily. After isolation, RNA underwent reverse transcription to generate cDNA as the sequencing template. Sequenced by immunoSEQ multiplex PCR; TCRdb stores in-frame clones only, minus some. This table has under 350,000 clones, roughly 64% appearing once. Comments on this clone: The antigen is not known.

Germline loops: CDR1 SGHRS, CDR2 YFSETQ. The CDR3 is 15 amino acids. Trimming took 0 bases from V and 1 from J; bases not matched to a gene: 2. This chain joins TRBV5-1 and TRBJ2-5; 8 bases line up with TRBD1. The input for sequencing was CD4+ T cells sorted from blood, taken at week 24, from a patient treated with tofacitinib. The sequence was collected from a human donor with alopecia areata. The CDR3 DNA reads as TGCGCCAGCAGCTTGGGGGACAGGTTCCAAGAGACCCAGTACTTC. Protein: CASSLGDRFQETQYF.